This passage covers 10 T cell receptor beta chains from one sample sequenced in a study of T-cell memory formation after mild COVID-19. TCRdb passed the 5' RACE reads through MiXCR, listing each CDR3 protein once. The table lists just over 200,000 distinct CDR3 sequences, over 9.5% of them singletons. Source material: PBMCs or a T cell subset sorted from them (not recorded which). The receptors were sampled from a man aged 18 to 29 who had mild COVID-19 (a few samples of this study predate the infection). Cell type and time point are not known.

This clonotype was found many times. The chain links TRBV4-2 to TRBJ1-2; D gene ambiguous. This CDR3 has 17 amino acids. The V end lost 0 bases, the J end lost 0 bases, and 14 bases lay between the germline ends. Germline CDR1 reads LGHNA; CDR2 reads YNFKEQ. CDR3 loop: CASSQESVRSTNYGYTF. CDR3 DNA sequence: TGTGCCAGCAGCCAAGAGAGCGTCCGTTCAACTAACTATGGCTACACCTTC.

This clonotype has just a few counts. This chain links TRBV12-3 or TRBV12-4 with TRBJ1-4, with D hard to call. V gave up 5 bases and J gave up 10 bases, with 14 bases separating them. CDR3 length equals 13 residues. CDR3: CASSGSVWGKLFF. The CDR3 coding sequence is TGTGCCAGCAGTGGAAGCGTTTGGGGAAAACTGTTTTTT.

This sequence joins TRBV5-1 and TRBJ2-7; TRBD2 agrees at 8 bases. Per germline, CDR1 SGHRS and CDR2 YFSETQ. With 4 bases clipped from V and 3 bases from J, the junction kept 9 bases outside the gene matches. This CDR3 comprises 15 residues. The CDR3 DNA sequence: TGCGCCAGCAGCCCCCATACTAGCGGACTCTACGAGCAGTACTTC. Translation: CASSPHTSGLYEQYF.

V usage is TRBV29-1 and J usage is TRBJ2-1; TRBD1 matches 8 bases. The CDR3 spans 14 residues. CDR1 and CDR2 from the germline V gene are SQVTM and ANQGSEA. Trimming took 6 bases from V and 4 from J; bases not matched to a gene: 8. Here the CDR3 reads CSVTDRASYNEQFF. The CDR3 nucleotides are TGCAGCGTGACGGACAGGGCGTCTTACAATGAGCAGTTCTTC.

The rearrangement joins TRBV12-3 or TRBV12-4 to TRBJ1-1; maybe TRBD1 (5 bases). With 5 bases removed from V and 1 base from J, the gap between germline ends came to 14 bases. This CDR3 is built from 15 residues. CDR3 coding DNA: TGTGCCAGCAGTCTCCTTTCGGGGGGGAACACTGAAGCTTTCTTT. This translates into CASSLLSGGNTEAFF.

The gene calls are TRBV5-1 and TRBJ2-3, with a weak D call TRBD1 (6 bases). Germline V gives CDR1 SGHRS, CDR2 YFSETQ. V was pared by 5 bases and J by 0 bases, with 10 bases between. The CDR3 contains 14 residues. The CDR3 sequence: CASRRTASTDTQYF. The CDR3 DNA follows: TGCGCCAGCAGGAGGACAGCTAGCACAGATACGCAGTATTTT.

CDR3 in DNA: TGCGCCAGCAGCCAAGCGTCTCCTTGGGGGAAAGACGAGCAGTACTTC. Its protein is CASSQASPWGKDEQYF. V usage is TRBV4-1 and J usage is TRBJ2-7; the D gene could be TRBD1 or TRBD2 (5 bases each). There are 16 residues in the CDR3. V lost 1 base and J 5 bases, leaving 18 bases between the germline ends. Germline CDR1 is MGHRA and CDR2 is YSYEKL.

CDR3 protein: CASSLRGDSTGELFF. The CDR3 DNA follows: TGCGCCAGCAGCTTGCGCGGGGACAGCACCGGGGAGCTGTTTTTT. The chain couples TRBV5-1 to TRBJ2-2; tentatively, D is TRBD1 (7 bases). CDR1 is SGHRS, CDR2 YFSETQ, per germline. The CDR3 is 15 residues long. V was cut by 1 base and J by 4 bases, with 11 bases left in between.

Remarks on this clonotype: The conserved closing phenylalanine or tryptophan is absent in this CDR3, likely reflecting a read error. It is unclear where the CDR3 begins or ends on the DNA, so no DNA is shown, and the CDR3 is as TCRdb lists it. The chain recombines TRBV12-3 or TRBV12-4 with TRBJ2-7; the DNA was not used to check the table's D call, TRBD2. The CDR3 sequence runs 13 residues, both termini included. This CDR3 reads CASSLAGGGALSY.

The rearrangement joins TRBV19 to TRBJ2-5; 8 bases align to TRBD1. The CDR3 runs to 13 residues. The J segment lost 3 bases and the V segment lost 11 bases, leaving 8 bases of the junction unmatched. CDR1 and CDR2 from the germline V gene are LNHDA and SQIVND (reference sequence). CDR3 in amino acids: CAPKDRVKETQYF. As DNA, the CDR3 is TGTGCCCCAAAGGACAGGGTTAAAGAGACCCAGTACTTC.